The rows below give T cell receptor beta chains drawn from one sample of a study of T cell changes during pregnancy in multiple sclerosis. Libraries were prepared by immunoSEQ multiplex PCR; TCRdb keeps only in-frame clonotypes and omits some of them. The sample holds about 100,000 clones, 92% seen once. The starting material was peripheral blood, obtained after pregnancy. These receptors were obtained from a female donor with multiple sclerosis, enrolled in a pregnancy study. Both conserved end residues are part of each CDR3. Fields, in order: V gene, D gene, J gene, clone size, CDR3 protein, CDR3 DNA. A D gene is named only where the DNA matches it firmly. A row's size may be missing; if present it is once, few, many or a size class.

v_call: TRBV18
d_call: -
j_call: TRBJ1-5
clone_size: -
cdr3_aa: CASSYREGQPQHF
cdr3_nt: TGTGCCAGCTCCTACAGGGAGGGCCAGCCCCAGCATTTT

v_call: TRBV7-3
d_call: -
j_call: TRBJ2-3
clone_size: -
cdr3_aa: CASSLRGSNPTDTQYF
cdr3_nt: TGTGCCAGCAGCTTACGCGGAAGTAATCCCACAGATACGCAGTATTTT

v_call: TRBV27
d_call: TRBD1
j_call: TRBJ2-2
clone_size: -
cdr3_aa: CASSNRGGELFF
cdr3_nt: TGTGCCAGCAGTAACAGGGGCGGGGAGCTGTTTTTT

v_call: TRBV5-8
d_call: -
j_call: TRBJ1-5
clone_size: -
cdr3_aa: CASSGWAQPQHF
cdr3_nt: TGTGCCAGCAGTGGATGGGCTCAGCCCCAGCATTTT

v_call: TRBV9
d_call: -
j_call: TRBJ1-6
clone_size: -
cdr3_aa: CASSVEDRLNSPLHF
cdr3_nt: TGTGCCAGCAGCGTAGAGGACAGACTTAATTCACCCCTCCACTTT

v_call: TRBV6-4
d_call: TRBD2
j_call: TRBJ2-1
clone_size: few
cdr3_aa: CASSGPLAGGEASYNEQFF
cdr3_nt: TGTGCCAGCAGTGGTCCGCTAGCGGGAGGGGAGGCCTCCTACAATGAGCAGTTCTTC

v_call: TRBV14
d_call: -
j_call: TRBJ1-1
clone_size: -
cdr3_aa: CASSQGGGGRFAEAFF
cdr3_nt: TGTGCCAGCAGCCAAGGGGGCGGTGGCCGGTTCGCTGAAGCTTTCTTT

v_call: TRBV7-2
d_call: TRBD2
j_call: TRBJ2-1
clone_size: -
cdr3_aa: CASSLPGTSGRWFF
cdr3_nt: TGTGCCAGCAGCTTACCCGGGACTAGCGGGAGGTGGTTCTTC

v_call: TRBV7-2
d_call: -
j_call: TRBJ2-7
clone_size: -
cdr3_aa: CASSLSGASYEQYF
cdr3_nt: TGTGCCAGCAGCTTATCGGGAGCCTCCTACGAGCAGTACTTC

v_call: TRBV10-3
d_call: TRBD1
j_call: TRBJ2-2
clone_size: -
cdr3_aa: CAISAGQGSNTGELFF
cdr3_nt: TGTGCCATCAGTGCCGGACAGGGATCGAACACCGGGGAGCTGTTTTTT

v_call: TRBV7-6
d_call: -
j_call: TRBJ2-7
clone_size: -
cdr3_aa: CASSLDQIYEQYF
cdr3_nt: TGTGCCAGCAGCTTAGATCAGATCTACGAGCAGTACTTC

v_call: TRBV7-6
d_call: TRBD1
j_call: TRBJ1-6
clone_size: -
cdr3_aa: CASSRTGGDSPLHF
cdr3_nt: TGTGCCAGCAGCCGGACAGGGGGCGATTCACCCCTCCACTTT

v_call: TRBV7-2
d_call: -
j_call: TRBJ2-2
clone_size: -
cdr3_aa: CASSPLAGLGELFF
cdr3_nt: TGTGCCAGCAGCCCTCTGGCGGGACTCGGGGAGCTGTTTTTT

v_call: TRBV11-3
d_call: -
j_call: TRBJ1-3
clone_size: few
cdr3_aa: CASSLSVRSGNTIYF
cdr3_nt: TGTGCCAGCAGCTTGAGCGTCCGCTCTGGAAACACCATATATTTT

v_call: TRBV18
d_call: -
j_call: TRBJ1-2
clone_size: -
cdr3_aa: CASSPKESYGYTF
cdr3_nt: TGTGCCAGCTCACCCAAGGAGAGCTATGGCTACACCTTC

v_call: TRBV5-1
d_call: -
j_call: TRBJ2-3
clone_size: -
cdr3_aa: CASSPTSTDTQYF
cdr3_nt: TGCGCCAGCAGCCCGACTAGCACAGATACGCAGTATTTT

v_call: TRBV30
d_call: TRBD2
j_call: TRBJ2-1
clone_size: once
cdr3_aa: CAWSPLAEQFF
cdr3_nt: TGTGCCTGGAGCCCACTAGCGGAGCAGTTCTTC

v_call: TRBV19
d_call: TRBD2
j_call: TRBJ2-5
clone_size: once
cdr3_aa: CASSISAGGIGETQYF
cdr3_nt: TGTGCCAGTAGTATATCGGCGGGAGGAATCGGTGAGACCCAGTACTTC

v_call: TRBV19
d_call: TRBD1
j_call: TRBJ1-5
clone_size: -
cdr3_aa: CASSVGTGANLYSNQPQHF
cdr3_nt: TGTGCCAGTAGCGTAGGGACAGGCGCCAATCTTTATAGCAATCAGCCCCAGCATTTT

v_call: TRBV11-3
d_call: -
j_call: TRBJ1-1
clone_size: -
cdr3_aa: CASSDDGLEAFF
cdr3_nt: TGTGCCAGCAGCGACGACGGACTTGAAGCTTTCTTT

v_call: TRBV7-8
d_call: TRBD2
j_call: TRBJ2-3
clone_size: -
cdr3_aa: CASSLSIPGLLADTQYF
cdr3_nt: TGTGCCAGCAGCTTATCAATTCCGGGACTATTGGCAGATACGCAGTATTTT

v_call: TRBV2
d_call: TRBD2
j_call: TRBJ2-3
clone_size: -
cdr3_aa: CASSEAGHSSGSSDTQYF
cdr3_nt: TGTGCCAGCAGTGAAGCCGGACACTCTAGCGGGAGCTCGGATACGCAGTATTTT

v_call: TRBV5-4
d_call: TRBD1
j_call: TRBJ2-5
clone_size: -
cdr3_aa: CASSPRTGTGGETQYF
cdr3_nt: TGTGCCAGCAGCCCCAGGACAGGGACGGGTGGAGAGACCCAGTACTTC

v_call: TRBV9
d_call: TRBD1
j_call: TRBJ1-2
clone_size: -
cdr3_aa: CASSSSGQDETNYGYTF
cdr3_nt: TGTGCCAGCAGCTCGAGCGGACAGGATGAAACTAACTATGGCTACACCTTC

v_call: TRBV7-2
d_call: -
j_call: TRBJ2-5
clone_size: -
cdr3_aa: CASSPKETQYF
cdr3_nt: TGTGCCAGCAGCCCTAAAGAGACCCAGTACTTC

v_call: TRBV30
d_call: -
j_call: TRBJ2-5
clone_size: -
cdr3_aa: CAWSVNRDEETQYF
cdr3_nt: TGTGCCTGGAGTGTAAACAGGGATGAAGAGACCCAGTACTTC